The 15 T cell receptor beta chains given below trace back to one sample, sequenced in a study of cytomegalovirus exposure and HLA in healthy donors. Both 60 Vbeta primers and 13 Jbeta primers went into the PCR. Assay used: immunoSEQ multiplex PCR; TCRdb lists only in-frame clones, some missing. This listing includes some 130,000 clones. Sequencing input: PBMCs. These TCRs come from a young man in good health and CMV-seronegative.

This rearrangement joins TRBV4-1 to TRBJ2-7; 10 bases map to TRBD1. Looked up from germline, CDR1 is MGHRA and CDR2 is YSYEKL. The CDR3 runs 17 residues. V gave up 0 bases and J gave up 5 bases; unmatched junction bases: 10. Here the CDR3 DNA reads TGCGCCAGCAGCCAAGAAACCCCCCGACAGGGGGCCCACGAGCAGTACTTC. It is translated as CASSQETPRQGAHEQYF.

This sequence joins TRBV30 and TRBJ1-5, with TRBD1 matching over 10 bases. V was clipped by 0 bases and J by 6 bases; unmatched bases: 5. This CDR3 is 15 amino acids long. Looked up from germline, CDR1 is GTSNPN and CDR2 is SVGIG (reference sequence). CDR3 sequence (DNA): TGTGCCTGGAGTGTAAAGGACAGGGGGAGTCAGCCCCAGCATTTT. It specifies CAWSVKDRGSQPQHF.

The chain is built from TRBV11-2 and TRBJ1-2; TRBD1 agrees at 7 bases. The germline V gene has CDR1 SGHAT and CDR2 FQNNGV. CDR3 length: 14 amino acids. J gave up 3 bases and V 3 bases, and 4 bases lay outside the gene matches. The CDR3 DNA is TGTGCCAGCAGCTTGTCCGGGACAGACTATGGCTACACCTTC. Its protein product is CASSLSGTDYGYTF.

The chain combines TRBV6-1 with TRBJ2-7; TRBD1 aligns across 9 bases. CDR1 and CDR2 (germline): MNHNS, SASEGT. V dropped 8 bases and J dropped 2; count of bases not matched to a gene: 7. This CDR3 has 14 amino acids. CDR3 loop: CASQTGGSPYEQYF. The CDR3 nucleotides are TGTGCCAGCCAAACAGGGGGCAGTCCCTACGAGCAGTACTTC.

The J gene is TRBJ2-3, the V gene TRBV19; 11 bases match TRBD1. This CDR3 is 18 amino acids long. Germline trimming cut 6 bases from V and 0 bases from J; bases unmatched to any gene: 11. Germline assignment: CDR1 LNHDA and CDR2 SQIVND (reference sequence). This CDR3 is CASSTHPGQGVSTDTQYF. In DNA form, the CDR3 reads TGTGCCAGTAGCACTCATCCGGGACAGGGGGTTAGCACAGATACGCAGTATTTT.

The chain links TRBV28 to TRBJ2-7; D may be TRBD2 (7 bases). The CDR3 loop spans 12 amino acids. Trimming took off 8 bases at V and 6 bases at J, with 14 bases between the two ends. Germline values: CDR1 MDHEN, CDR2 SYDVKM. The CDR3 loop reads CASWTGGGEQYF. For the CDR3, the DNA is TGTGCCAGCTGGACGGGGGGCGGCGAGCAGTACTTC.

The gene calls are TRBV4-3 and TRBJ1-6; tentatively, D is TRBD1 (6 bases). Germline V gene data show CDR1 as LGHNA and CDR2 as YSLEER. The CDR3 runs to 16 residues. With 4 bases removed from V and 7 bases from J, the gap between germline ends came to 17 bases. CDR3 protein: CASSPERARGNSPLHF. CDR3 DNA sequence: TGCGCCAGCAGCCCCGAAAGGGCCAGGGGCAATTCACCCCTCCACTTT.

This chain links TRBV28 with TRBJ2-7; 8 positions agree with TRBD2. Germline loops: CDR1 MDHEN, CDR2 SYDVKM. V lost 10 bases and J lost 6; bases outside the gene matches: 11. The CDR3 sequence is 13 residues long. The CDR3 region is CAIGETSEGEQYF. CDR3 coding DNA: TGTGCCATCGGAGAGACTAGCGAGGGCGAGCAGTACTTC.

The V gene is TRBV7-9, the J gene TRBJ2-7; possible D gene TRBD2, 6 bases. The germline gives CDR1 SEHNR, CDR2 FQNEAQ (reference sequence). The ends were cut back, 3 bases at V and 0 bases at J, with 9 bases in the middle. This CDR3 spans 14 amino acids. For the CDR3, the DNA is TGTGCCAGCAGCTTGGAGGGACCCTCCTACGAGCAGTACTTC. This sequence encodes CASSLEGPSYEQYF. Full variable domain (rest looked up from reference TRBV7-9 and TRBJ2-7): DTGVSQNPRHKITKRGQNVTFRCDPISEHNRLYWYRQTLGQGPEFLTYFQNEAQLEKSRLLSDRFSAERPKGSFSTLEIQRTEQGDSAMYLCASSLEGPSYEQYFGPGTRLTVT.

V is TRBV7-9 and J is TRBJ2-5, with TRBD1 identical over 8 bases. Per the germline V gene, CDR1 is SEHNR and CDR2 is FQNEAQ (reference sequence). The length of the CDR3 is 15 residues. V was clipped by 5 bases and J by 3 bases; unmatched bases: 8. The CDR3: CASSAYRGMEETQYF. Here the CDR3 DNA reads TGTGCCAGCAGCGCGTACAGGGGGATGGAAGAGACCCAGTACTTC.

The chain joins TRBV5-4 to TRBJ2-3, with no clear D. From germline, CDR1 is SGHNT and CDR2 YYREEE (reference sequence). This CDR3 has 15 residues. V shed 3 bases and J shed 3 bases, with 14 bases lying between them. As DNA, the CDR3 is TGTGCCAGCAGCTCCACCTCGGTGCGTACAGATACGCAGTATTTT. Its protein product is CASSSTSVRTDTQYF.

The chain is built from TRBV28 and TRBJ1-2; D perhaps matches TRBD1 (5 bases). The germline V and J ends were trimmed by 3 bases and 4 bases, with 18 bases remaining between them. The CDR3 consists of 16 residues. Germline V gene data show CDR1 as MDHEN and CDR2 as SYDVKM. The CDR3 reads CASSFGGGDGSYGYTF. The CDR3 nucleotides are TGTGCCAGCAGTTTTGGAGGAGGGGACGGAAGCTATGGCTACACCTTC.

The chain combines TRBV7-2 with TRBJ2-1, with D maybe TRBD1 (6 bases). The CDR3 extends over 16 amino acids. V lost 1 base and J 5 bases, leaving 15 bases between the germline ends. Per germline, CDR1 SGHTA and CDR2 FQGNSA. The CDR3 DNA is TGTGCCAGCAGCTTAGAGGGACACCTGCTCCACAATGAGCAGTTCTTC. It codes for CASSLEGHLLHNEQFF. Looking up the rest from reference TRBV7-2 and TRBJ2-1 gives the full variable domain: GAGVSQSPSNKVTEKGKDVELRCDPISGHTALYWYRQSLGQGLEFLIYFQGNSAPDKSGLPSDRFSAERTGGSVSTLTIQRTQQEDSAVYLCASSLEGHLLHNEQFFGPGTRLTVL.

As for this clone: At one boundary the junction diverges from the germline segment, which might be a read error. J is TRBJ2-1 and V is TRBV7-7; TRBD2 aligns across 14 bases. The length of the CDR3 is 15 residues. Per the germline V gene, CDR1 is SSHAT and CDR2 is FNYEAQ (reference sequence). The CDR3 coding sequence is TGTGCTAGCAGCCGGGGACTAGCGGGAGCGGATGAGCAGTTCTTC. Its protein is CASSRGLAGADEQFF. Drawing the rest from reference TRBV7-7 and TRBJ2-1, the complete variable domain is GAGVSQSPRYKVTKRGQDVTLRCDPISSHATLYWYQQALGQGPEFLTYFNYEAQPDKSGLPSDRFSAERPEGSISTLTIQRTEQRDSAMYRCASSRGLAGADEQFFGPGTRLTVL.

The gene calls are TRBV9 and TRBJ1-6; TRBD1 aligns across 9 bases. This CDR3 region has 16 residues. The germline CDR1 and CDR2 sequences are SGDLS and YYNGEE. V gave up 2 bases and J gave up 7 bases; unmatched junction bases: 7. The CDR3 sequence is CASSVQPGQGNSPLHF. The CDR3 bases are TGTGCCAGCAGCGTCCAACCGGGACAGGGCAATTCACCCCTCCACTTT.